These 31 T cell receptor beta chains originate from one sample sequenced in a study of blood T cell repertoires in COVID-19. Measured with immunoSEQ multiplex PCR; TCRdb has only the in-frame clones, and not every one. The data hold some 250,000 clones, with roughly nine tenths observed a single time. Sample: peripheral blood. The receptors come from a man aged 55 to 70 with acute or convalescent COVID-19.

J is TRBJ1-2 and V is TRBV12-3 or TRBV12-4, with a weak D call TRBD1 (5 bases). The CDR3 is 12 amino acids. Trimming removed 5 bases at V and 4 bases at J, with 8 bases between. CDR3 coding DNA: TGTGCCAGCAGTCTCACAGGCTATGGCTACACCTTC. Its translation is CASSLTGYGYTF.

V and J are TRBV9 and TRBJ2-2; 8 bases fit TRBD2. V shed 4 bases and J 1 base; nucleotides not matched to a gene: 9. CDR1 and CDR2 from the germline V gene are SGDLS and YYNGEE. The CDR3 has 17 amino acids. The CDR3, as DNA: TGTGCCAGCAGCCCCCGACTAGCGATGGTGAACACCGGGGAGCTGTTTTTT. Amino acid sequence: CASSPRLAMVNTGELFF.

The chain is built from TRBV5-1 and TRBJ1-2; TRBD1 aligns across 10 bases. The CDR3 has 13 residues. Germline V gene lookup returns CDR1 SGHRS and CDR2 YFSETQ. V was clipped by 2 bases and J by 6 bases; unmatched bases: 1. Here the CDR3 DNA reads TGCGCCAGCAGCTTTGGGACAGGGGATGGCTACACCTTC. It encodes CASSFGTGDGYTF. The full variable domain, in which reference TRBV5-1 and TRBJ1-2 provide the parts outside the CDR3, is KAGVTQTPRYLIKTRGQQVTLSCSPISGHRSVSWYQQTPGQGLQFLFEYFSETQRNKGNFPGRFSGRQFSNSRSEMNVSTLELGDSALYLCASSFGTGDGYTFGSGTRLTVV.

The genes are TRBV6-6 and TRBJ1-2; weak D call: TRBD1 (5 bases). The germline V gene has CDR1 MNHNY and CDR2 SVGAGI (reference sequence). Trimming removed 4 bases from V and 2 bases from J, with 5 bases in between. CDR3 length: 12 residues. Here the CDR3 DNA reads TGTGCCAGCAGTTCAGGGAACTATGGCTACACCTTC. It specifies CASSSGNYGYTF.

The chain employs TRBV6-2 or TRBV6-3 and TRBJ2-7, with TRBD2 matching 10 bases. The CDR3 has 20 amino acids. Germline CDR1 MNHEY, CDR2 SVGEGT. Trimming removed 2 bases from V and 2 bases from J; junction bases left unmatched: 18. CDR3 loop: CASSYPGFELAGVGTYEQYF. For the CDR3, the DNA is TGTGCCAGCAGTTACCCCGGGTTTGAGCTAGCGGGAGTCGGAACCTACGAGCAGTACTTC.

This chain joins TRBV6-2 or TRBV6-3 and TRBJ2-2; D not resolved. V was cut by 5 bases and J by 9 bases, with 7 bases left in between. The length of the CDR3 is 11 residues. The germline V gene encodes CDR1 MNHEY and CDR2 SVGEGT. CDR3 in amino acids: CASSPRRELFF. CDR3 sequence (DNA): TGTGCCAGCAGTCCCCGTCGGGAGCTGTTTTTT.

The chain links TRBV28 to TRBJ2-5; possibly TRBD2 for D (6 bases). V dropped 7 bases and J dropped 6 bases, with 18 bases sitting between them. The CDR3 has 14 amino acids. Germline V gene lookup returns CDR1 MDHEN and CDR2 SYDVKM. CDR3 sequence reads: CASTPSVAGQTQYF. CDR3 in DNA: TGTGCCAGCACCCCTAGCGTTGCCGGGCAGACCCAGTACTTC. Combining the CDR3 with reference TRBV28 and TRBJ2-5 gives the whole variable domain DVKVTQSSRYLVKRTGEKVFLECVQDMDHENMFWYRQDPGLGLRLIYFSYDVKMKEKGDIPEGYSVSREKKERFSLILESASTNQTSMYLCASTPSVAGQTQYFGPGTRLLVL.

The V gene is TRBV19, the J gene TRBJ1-1; TRBD1 might be the D (6 bases). V was cut by 5 bases and J by 11 bases, with 18 bases left in between. The CDR3 runs 13 residues. The germline CDR1 and CDR2 sequences are LNHDA and SQIVND (reference sequence). CDR3 in amino acids: CASSVPSTGRAFF. In nucleotides, the CDR3 is TGTGCCAGTAGTGTCCCATCTACAGGGCGTGCTTTCTTT.

The sample holds one count of this clone. The rearrangement links TRBV21-1 to TRBJ2-3; the table's D call, TRBD2, was not checked against the DNA. TRBV21-1 is reported as a pseudogene. The CDR3 contains 17 residues. CDR3 protein: CASSKGSGRRDLDTQYF. CDR3 nucleotide sequence: TGTGCCAGCAGCAAAGGGAGCGGGAGGAGGGATTTAGATACGCAGTATTTT.

The chain employs TRBV18 and TRBJ2-1; TRBD2 is a possible D gene (6 bases). CDR3 length: 13 residues. Germline V gene data show CDR1 as KGHSH and CDR2 as LQKENI. Trimming left V 5 bases short and J 7 bases short, with 12 bases between. In DNA form, the CDR3 reads TGTGCCAGCTCAACGATCGCGGGGAATGAGCAGTTCTTC. Its protein product is CASSTIAGNEQFF.

The CDR3 DNA follows: TGCGCCAGCAGCCCAAGACTAGCGGGGGGCTACGAGCAGTACTTC. Translating gives CASSPRLAGGYEQYF. J is TRBJ2-7 and V is TRBV4-3; 13 bases fit TRBD2. Germline assignment: CDR1 LGHNA and CDR2 YSLEER. V was pared by 4 bases and J by 3 bases, with 3 bases of the junction left unmatched. This CDR3 spans 15 amino acids.

This sequence joins TRBV9 and TRBJ2-2; 8 bases align to TRBD2. This CDR3 comprises 18 residues. CDR1 is SGDLS, CDR2 YYNGEE, per germline. V was clipped by 0 bases and J by 7 bases; unmatched bases: 14. CDR3 region: CASSVATGGPYKGGELFF. The DNA of the CDR3 is TGTGCCAGCAGCGTAGCAACGGGAGGGCCCTATAAGGGCGGGGAGCTGTTTTTT.

The CDR3 DNA follows: TGTGCCAGTAGTGTAGCTCGGACTAGTTTCTACGAGCAGTACTTC. Encoded protein: CASSVARTSFYEQYF. The chain couples TRBV19 to TRBJ2-7; 7 bases fit TRBD2. CDR1 LNHDA and CDR2 SQIVND come from the germline V gene (reference sequence). The V segment lost 5 bases and the J segment 3 bases; nucleotides outside the gene matches: 10. This CDR3 contains 15 residues.

The chain recombines TRBV5-1 with TRBJ2-1, with unresolved D. The V end lost 4 bases, the J end lost 6 bases, and 17 bases lay between the germline ends. Germline CDR1 is SGHRS and CDR2 is YFSETQ. The CDR3 has 15 residues. This CDR3 is CASSPDSSRRNEQFF. The CDR3 region has the DNA TGCGCCAGCAGCCCTGACTCATCACGTCGCAATGAGCAGTTCTTC.

This rearrangement joins TRBV6-5 to TRBJ1-1; 7 bases map to TRBD1. Trimming cost V 6 bases and J 1 base; bases outside gene matches: 2. The CDR3 totals 13 residues. The germline CDR1 and CDR2 sequences are MNHEY and SVGAGI. The CDR3 region is CASSRTGNTEAFF. The CDR3 DNA follows: TGTGCCAGCAGCAGGACAGGGAACACTGAAGCTTTCTTT.

The DNA of the CDR3 is TGTGCCAGCAGCCTTACCTCAGGGCTCCTCCACTTT. Its translation is CASSLTSGLLHF. The chain employs TRBV28 and TRBJ1-6; D perhaps matches TRBD1 (5 bases). CDR1 and CDR2 from the germline V gene are MDHEN and SYDVKM. V was clipped by 6 bases and J by 15 bases, with 15 bases between them. The CDR3 runs 12 residues. The full variable domain, its missing parts supplied by reference TRBV28 and TRBJ1-6, is DVKVTQSSRYLVKRTGEKVFLECVQDMDHENMFWYRQDPGLGLRLIYFSYDVKMKEKGDIPEGYSVSREKKERFSLILESASTNQTSMYLCASSLTSGLLHFGNGTRLTVT.

J is TRBJ1-1 and V is TRBV28; D is ambiguous. Per germline, CDR1 MDHEN and CDR2 SYDVKM. Trimming stripped 9 bases from V and 1 base from J, with 9 bases between. The CDR3 is 12 amino acids. This CDR3 reads CASNGWNTEAFF. CDR3 bases: TGTGCCAGTAACGGTTGGAACACTGAAGCTTTCTTT. Complete variable domain (other parts from reference TRBV28 and TRBJ1-1): DVKVTQSSRYLVKRTGEKVFLECVQDMDHENMFWYRQDPGLGLRLIYFSYDVKMKEKGDIPEGYSVSREKKERFSLILESASTNQTSMYLCASNGWNTEAFFGQGTRLTVV.

V and J are TRBV4-3 and TRBJ2-3, with no clear D. Trimming pared 0 bases from V and 4 bases from J, leaving 14 bases between. CDR1 is LGHNA, CDR2 YSLEER, per germline. The CDR3 contains 16 residues. The CDR3 protein is CASSQDTQIRADTQYF. In DNA, the CDR3 is TGCGCCAGCAGCCAAGATACGCAGATACGGGCAGATACGCAGTATTTT.

This rearrangement joins TRBV29-1 to TRBJ1-1; 12 bases map to TRBD1. The CDR3 is made up of 14 amino acids. The germline gives CDR1 SQVTM, CDR2 ANQGSEA. V lost 3 bases, J lost 5 bases, and 4 bases stayed unmatched. The CDR3 protein is CSVEGQGAKTEAFF. The CDR3 DNA sequence: TGCAGCGTTGAGGGACAGGGGGCGAAGACTGAAGCTTTCTTT.

This clone was detected once. The chain uses TRBV7-3 and TRBJ2-1; D might be TRBD2 (5 bases). This CDR3 contains 14 residues. The germline gives CDR1 SGHTA, CDR2 FQGTGA. V gave up 5 bases and J gave up 9 bases, with 17 bases separating them. Here the CDR3 DNA reads TGTGCCAGCAGCCCACTTACGGGAAGTACTGAGCAGTTCTTC. Encoded protein: CASSPLTGSTEQFF.

This clone has more than one count but fewer than ten. J is TRBJ1-2 and V is TRBV3-1 (or the pseudogene TRBV3-2); D unclear. The V end was cut by 0 bases, the J end by 4 bases, with 9 bases between. Germline loops: CDR1 LGHDT, CDR2 YNNKEL (reference sequence). This CDR3 is built from 14 residues. Here the CDR3 DNA reads TGTGCCAGCAGCCAAGACACAGATCTCTATGGCTACACCTTC. Translating gives CASSQDTDLYGYTF.

V usage is TRBV6-5 and J usage is TRBJ2-5, with 9 nucleotides matching TRBD2. The CDR3 is 14 residues long. Germline CDR1 reads MNHEY; CDR2 reads SVGAGI. Germline trimming cut 2 bases from V and 4 bases from J; bases unmatched to any gene: 2. This CDR3 reads CASSYAGLAETQYF. The DNA of the CDR3 is TGTGCCAGCAGTTACGCGGGACTAGCAGAGACCCAGTACTTC.

This rearrangement joins TRBV19 to TRBJ2-6; D might be TRBD1 (6 bases). Trimming removed 6 bases at V and 0 bases at J, with 15 bases between. The CDR3 runs to 17 residues. Germline V gene sequence: CDR1 LNHDA, CDR2 SQIVND (reference sequence). CDR3 loop: CASSLPTGNSGANVLTF. Here the CDR3 DNA reads TGTGCCAGTAGCTTACCGACAGGCAACTCTGGGGCCAACGTCCTGACTTTC.

This chain uses TRBV5-1 with TRBJ2-2, with unresolved D. Germline V gene lookup returns CDR1 SGHRS and CDR2 YFSETQ. The CDR3 is made up of 15 amino acids. Trimming removed 0 bases at V and 0 bases at J, with 6 bases between. The CDR3, as DNA: TGCGCCAGCAGCTTGGGCCGGTCGAACACCGGGGAGCTGTTTTTT. Translating gives CASSLGRSNTGELFF.

This clone was found a few times. Relative to the germline gene, one junction end is altered; a read error may explain this. In DNA form, the CDR3 reads TGTGCCAGCAGGTTAACAGCGGCTGAAGATTTCTTT. As protein: CASRLTAAEDFF. The J gene is TRBJ1-1, the V gene TRBV2, with D unclear. Germline-derived CDR1 and CDR2 are SNHLY and FYNNEI. This CDR3 is built from 12 residues. Variable domain in full (rest from reference TRBV2 and TRBJ1-1): EPEVTQTPSHQVTQMGQEVILRCVPISNHLYFYWYRQILGQKVEFLVSFYNNEISEKSEIFDDQFSVERPDGSNFTLKIRSTKLEDSAMYFCASRLTAAEDFFGQGTRLTVV.

The CDR3 DNA reads TGTGCCAGCACCCCAATGGCGAGCCTCAGGAAAGCTGGCTACACCTTC. It encodes CASTPMASLRKAGYTF. This rearrangement joins TRBV28 to TRBJ1-2; D unresolved. The CDR3 spans 16 residues. The V end was cut by 7 bases, the J end by 7 bases, with 25 bases between. CDR1 and CDR2 (germline): MDHEN, SYDVKM.

The gene calls are TRBV6-5 and TRBJ2-5, with a tentative D call TRBD1 (6 bases). Germline CDR1 MNHEY, CDR2 SVGAGI. The CDR3 consists of 13 residues. V gave up 8 bases and J gave up 3 bases, with 13 bases separating them. CDR3 amino acids: CASSGQLKETQYF. CDR3 DNA: TGTGCCAGCTCTGGACAGTTGAAAGAGACCCAGTACTTC.

The chain recombines TRBV6-5 with TRBJ1-6; 8 nucleotides match TRBD1. V was clipped by 4 bases and J by 14 bases; unmatched bases: 4. The CDR3 consists of 12 residues. Germline CDR1 MNHEY, CDR2 SVGAGI. CDR3 sequence: CASSSQGGTLHF. CDR3 nucleotides: TGTGCCAGCAGTTCACAGGGGGGGACCCTCCACTTT.

A word on this clone: The same CDR3 can be traced to other DNA sequences in this sample. The genes are TRBV10-3 and TRBJ2-7; D may be TRBD1 (6 bases). The V end was cut by 8 bases, the J end by 0 bases, with 8 bases between. CDR3 length: 12 residues. Looked up from germline, CDR1 is ENHRY and CDR2 is SYGVKD. The CDR3 protein is CAIGTSSYEQYF. The CDR3, as DNA: TGTGCCATCGGGACATCCTCCTACGAGCAGTACTTC.

The genes are TRBV5-1 and TRBJ2-1, with 11 bases matching TRBD2. J gave up 9 bases and V 1 base, and 9 bases lay outside the gene matches. CDR1 is SGHRS and CDR2 is YFSETQ in the germline V gene. CDR3 length: 16 amino acids. The CDR3 DNA reads TGCGCCAGCAGCTTGATATCGGGACTAGCGGCAGGTGAGCAGTTCTTC. Translating it yields CASSLISGLAAGEQFF.

The chain has TRBV19 and TRBJ2-3; TRBD1 matches at 11 bases. The CDR3 loop spans 13 amino acids. V was clipped by 6 bases and J by 4 bases; unmatched bases: 0. CDR1 is LNHDA and CDR2 is SQIVND in the germline V gene (reference sequence). The DNA for the CDR3 is TGTGCCAGTAGGGGACAGGGGGCAGATACGCAGTATTTT. This translates into CASRGQGADTQYF.